The source of this T cell receptor (beta chain) is a study of blood T cell repertoires in COVID-19. Data came from immunoSEQ multiplex PCR; TCRdb stores just in-frame clones and leaves some out. Among about 48,000 clones listed, approximately 90% were seen once. From germline, CDR1 is SGHRS and CDR2 YFSETQ. Trimming removed 3 bases at V and 0 bases at J, with 21 bases between. The CDR3 spans 18 residues. Enrolment of Seattle patients took place during active infection, and they were followed longitudinally. The chain links TRBV5-1 to TRBJ1-1; tentatively, D is TRBD1 (6 bases). The TCR comes from a woman at least 80 years old with COVID-19, enrolled during active disease. Specimen: peripheral blood. CDR3 in amino acids: CASSSDPQGSYMNTEAFF. The CDR3 nucleotides read TGCGCCAGCAGCTCCGACCCACAGGGCTCCTACATGAACACTGAAGCTTTCTTT.